Detailed here is one T cell receptor beta chain. Its antigen remains unidentified. This sample stems from a study of cytotoxic CD8 clonotypes in ibrutinib-treated CLL. About the study: Once patients had received a median about eleven months of treatment, range 6 to 36, response samples were obtained. Study conclusions and caveats: Under treatment, the uncommon public clonotypes either contracted or remained stable. For progressing versus sustained-remission patients, sampling times were not the same. Clonality went up at ibrutinib response and then declined back toward baseline at progression.

The length of the CDR3 is 15 residues. CDR1 is GTSNPN, CDR2 SVGIG, per germline (reference sequence). Trimming cost V 0 bases and J 0 bases, with 11 bases left between them. Sequenced by immunoSEQ multiplex PCR; TCRdb stores in-frame clones only, minus some. The sample lists about 140,000 clones; 70% to 85% were seen once. The material sequenced was PBMCs, taken after 12 months of ibrutinib treatment. This chain joins TRBV30 and TRBJ1-1, with no clear D. The receptor's source is a human donor with chronic lymphocytic leukemia. This CDR3 reads CAWSVSRSMNTEAFF. The DNA of the CDR3 is TGTGCCTGGAGTGTCAGTCGGTCTATGAACACTGAAGCTTTCTTT.